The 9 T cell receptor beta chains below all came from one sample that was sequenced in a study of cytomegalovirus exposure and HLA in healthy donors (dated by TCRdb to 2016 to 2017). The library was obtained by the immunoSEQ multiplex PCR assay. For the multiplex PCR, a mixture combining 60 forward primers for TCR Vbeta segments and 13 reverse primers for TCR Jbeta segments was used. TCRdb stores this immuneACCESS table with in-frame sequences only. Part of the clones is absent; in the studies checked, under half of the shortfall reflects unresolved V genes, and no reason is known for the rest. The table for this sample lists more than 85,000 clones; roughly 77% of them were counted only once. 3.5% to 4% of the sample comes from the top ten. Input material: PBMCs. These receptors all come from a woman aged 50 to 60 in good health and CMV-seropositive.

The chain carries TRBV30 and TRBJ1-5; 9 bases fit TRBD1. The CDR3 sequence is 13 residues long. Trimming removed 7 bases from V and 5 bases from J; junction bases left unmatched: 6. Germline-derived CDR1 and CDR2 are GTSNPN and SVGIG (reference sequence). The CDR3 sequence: CALGTGRYQPQHF. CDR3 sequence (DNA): TGTGCCTTGGGGACAGGGAGATATCAGCCCCAGCATTTT.

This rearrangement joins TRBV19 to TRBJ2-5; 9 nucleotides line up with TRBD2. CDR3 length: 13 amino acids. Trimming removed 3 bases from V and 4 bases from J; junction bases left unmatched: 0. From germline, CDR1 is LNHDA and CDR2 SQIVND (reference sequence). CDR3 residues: CASSMTSGETQYF. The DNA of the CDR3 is TGTGCCAGTAGTATGACTAGCGGAGAGACCCAGTACTTC.

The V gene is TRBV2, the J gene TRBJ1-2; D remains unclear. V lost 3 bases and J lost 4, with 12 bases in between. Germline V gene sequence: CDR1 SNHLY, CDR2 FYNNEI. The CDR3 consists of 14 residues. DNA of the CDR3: TGTGCCAGCAGTGACGGGGATCCCTCCTATGGCTACACCTTC. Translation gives CASSDGDPSYGYTF.

In nucleotides, the CDR3 is TGTGCCAGCGGGACTGCCTTGAACGAGCAGTACTTC. Translating gives CASGTALNEQYF. V usage is TRBV19 and J usage is TRBJ2-7; D is possibly TRBD2 (6 bases). With 9 bases removed from V and 5 bases from J, the gap between germline ends came to 14 bases. CDR1 LNHDA and CDR2 SQIVND come from the germline V gene (reference sequence). There are 12 residues in the CDR3.

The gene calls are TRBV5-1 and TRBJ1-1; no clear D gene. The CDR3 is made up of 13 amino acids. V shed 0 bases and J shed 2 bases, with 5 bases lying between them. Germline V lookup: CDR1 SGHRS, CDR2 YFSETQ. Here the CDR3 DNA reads TGCGCCAGCAGCTTGGCAGGTAACACTGAAGCTTTCTTT. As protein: CASSLAGNTEAFF. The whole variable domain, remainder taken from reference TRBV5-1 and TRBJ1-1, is KAGVTQTPRYLIKTRGQQVTLSCSPISGHRSVSWYQQTPGQGLQFLFEYFSETQRNKGNFPGRFSGRQFSNSRSEMNVSTLELGDSALYLCASSLAGNTEAFFGQGTRLTVV.

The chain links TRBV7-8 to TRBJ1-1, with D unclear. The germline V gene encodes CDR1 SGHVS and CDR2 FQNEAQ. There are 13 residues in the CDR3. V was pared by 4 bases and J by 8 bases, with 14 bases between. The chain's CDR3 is CASSSRRAAEAFF. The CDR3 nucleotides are TGTGCCAGCAGCTCCCGGAGGGCAGCCGAAGCTTTCTTT.

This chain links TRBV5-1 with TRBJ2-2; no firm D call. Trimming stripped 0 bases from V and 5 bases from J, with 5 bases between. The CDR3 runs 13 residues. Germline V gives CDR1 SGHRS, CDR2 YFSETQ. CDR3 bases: TGCGCCAGCAGCTTGGGAGATACCGGGGAGCTGTTTTTT. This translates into CASSLGDTGELFF.

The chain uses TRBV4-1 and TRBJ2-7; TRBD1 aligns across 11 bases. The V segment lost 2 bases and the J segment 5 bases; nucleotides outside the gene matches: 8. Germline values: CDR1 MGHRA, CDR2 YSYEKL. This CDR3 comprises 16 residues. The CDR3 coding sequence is TGCGCCAGCAGCCAACAAAGATGGGACAGGGGGGACGAGCAGTACTTC. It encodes CASSQQRWDRGDEQYF.

CDR3 amino acids: CASSCSGGQPQHF. CDR3 coding DNA: TGTGCCAGCAGTTGTTCAGGGGGTCAGCCCCAGCATTTT. The V and J genes are TRBV25-1 and TRBJ1-5, with 7 bases aligning to TRBD1. Germline lookup yields CDR1 MGHDK and CDR2 SYGVNS. V trimming: 5 bases; J trimming: 6 bases; junction bases outside the gene matches: 4. CDR3 length: 13 amino acids. Using reference TRBV25-1 and TRBJ1-5 for the parts outside the CDR3, the full variable domain is EADIYQTPRYLVIGTGKKITLECSQTMGHDKMYWYQQDPGMELHLIHYSYGVNSTEKGDLSSESTVSRIRTEHFPLTLESARPSHTSQYLCASSCSGGQPQHFGDGTRLSIL.